This T cell receptor (beta chain) comes out of a study of radiation and T cells in renal cell carcinoma. Broader study findings: Top tumor clonotypes rose in blood 2 weeks post-radiation, then contracted.

Comment on this clone: The target antigen is unknown.

Sequencing was performed with immunoSEQ multiplex PCR; in TCRdb, only in-frame clones are kept and a portion is missing. The sample has some 43,000 clones, around four fifths seen once. V shed 2 bases, J shed 2 bases, and the junction held 6 bases outside the gene matches. The CDR3 sequence is 16 residues long. The time point is: blood 4 weeks post-SBRT, at nephrectomy. The treatment was: 15 Gy SBRT to primary tumor, nephrectomy 4 weeks later. Nephrectomy followed 15 Gy stereotactic body radiation by 4 weeks. Specimen: blood, collected from a patient whose treatment included radiotherapy and nephrectomy. This chain connects TRBV6-7 to TRBJ1-2; 9 bases agree with TRBD1. TRBV6-7 counts as an open reading frame of uncertain function. The sequence derives from a woman between 70 and 85 years old with renal cell carcinoma. In DNA, the CDR3 is TGTGCCAGCAGTTACAGATCTGGGACAGGGAACTATGGCTACACCTTC. Translating gives CASSYRSGTGNYGYTF.